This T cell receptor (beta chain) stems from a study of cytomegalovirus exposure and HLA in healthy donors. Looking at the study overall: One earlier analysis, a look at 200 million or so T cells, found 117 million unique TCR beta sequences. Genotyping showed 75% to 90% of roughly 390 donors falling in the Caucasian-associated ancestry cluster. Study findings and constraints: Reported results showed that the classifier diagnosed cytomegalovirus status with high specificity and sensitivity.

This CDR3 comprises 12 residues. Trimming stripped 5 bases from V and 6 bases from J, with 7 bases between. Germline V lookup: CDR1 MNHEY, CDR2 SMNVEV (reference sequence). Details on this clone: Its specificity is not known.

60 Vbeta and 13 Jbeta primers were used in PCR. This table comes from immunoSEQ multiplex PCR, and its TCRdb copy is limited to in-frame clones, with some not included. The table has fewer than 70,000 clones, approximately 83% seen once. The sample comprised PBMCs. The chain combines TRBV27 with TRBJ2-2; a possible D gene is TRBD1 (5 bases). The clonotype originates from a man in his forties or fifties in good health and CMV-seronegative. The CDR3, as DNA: TGTGCCAGCAGTAACAGGCCCGGGGAGCTGTTTTTT. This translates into CASSNRPGELFF.